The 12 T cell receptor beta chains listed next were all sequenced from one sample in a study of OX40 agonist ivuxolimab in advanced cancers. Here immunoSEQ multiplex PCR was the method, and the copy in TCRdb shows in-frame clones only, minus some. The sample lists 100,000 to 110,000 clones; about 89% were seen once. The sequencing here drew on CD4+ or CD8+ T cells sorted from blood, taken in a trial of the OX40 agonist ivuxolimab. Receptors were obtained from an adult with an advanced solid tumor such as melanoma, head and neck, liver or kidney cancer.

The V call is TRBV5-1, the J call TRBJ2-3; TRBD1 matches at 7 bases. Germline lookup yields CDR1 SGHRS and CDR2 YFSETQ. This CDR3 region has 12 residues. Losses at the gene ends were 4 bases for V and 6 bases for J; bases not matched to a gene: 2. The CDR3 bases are TGCGCCAGCAGCGACAGGGTCGATACGCAGTATTTT. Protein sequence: CASSDRVDTQYF.

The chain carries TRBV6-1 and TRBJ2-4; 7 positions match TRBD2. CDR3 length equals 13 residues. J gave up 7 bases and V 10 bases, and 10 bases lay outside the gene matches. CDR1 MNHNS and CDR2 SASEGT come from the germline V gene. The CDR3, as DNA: TGTGCCACCGTGGGGGAGGGTTTGAACATTCAGTACTTC. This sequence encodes CATVGEGLNIQYF.

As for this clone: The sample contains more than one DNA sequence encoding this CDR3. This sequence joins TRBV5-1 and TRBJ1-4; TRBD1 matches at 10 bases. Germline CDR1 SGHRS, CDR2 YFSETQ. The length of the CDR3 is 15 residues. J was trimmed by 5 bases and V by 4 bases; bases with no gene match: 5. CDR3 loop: CASSTGQGGNEKLFF. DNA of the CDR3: TGCGCCAGCAGCACCGGACAGGGGGGGAATGAAAAACTGTTTTTT.

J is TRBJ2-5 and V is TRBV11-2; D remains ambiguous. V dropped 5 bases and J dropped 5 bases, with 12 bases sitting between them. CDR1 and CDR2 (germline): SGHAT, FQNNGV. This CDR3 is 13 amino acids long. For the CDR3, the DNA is TGTGCCAGCAGCCCGCGTTTGGGGGAGACCCAGTACTTC. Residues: CASSPRLGETQYF.

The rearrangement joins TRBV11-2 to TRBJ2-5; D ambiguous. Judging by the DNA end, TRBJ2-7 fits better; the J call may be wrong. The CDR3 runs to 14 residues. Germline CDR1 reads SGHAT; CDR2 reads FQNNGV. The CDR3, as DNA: TGTGCCAGCAGCTTAGGTTCCAGCCAATACGAGCAGTACTTC. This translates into CASSLGSSQYEQYF.

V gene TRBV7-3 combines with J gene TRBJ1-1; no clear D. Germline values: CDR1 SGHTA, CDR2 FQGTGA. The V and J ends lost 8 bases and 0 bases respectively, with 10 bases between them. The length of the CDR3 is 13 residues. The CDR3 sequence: CASGHDVNTEAFF. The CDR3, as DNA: TGTGCCAGCGGCCACGACGTGAACACTGAAGCTTTCTTT. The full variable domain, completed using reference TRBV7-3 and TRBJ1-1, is GAGVSQTPSNKVTEKGKYVELRCDPISGHTALYWYRQSLGQGPEFLIYFQGTGAADDSGLPNDRFFAVRPEGSVSTLKIQRTERGDSAVYLCASGHDVNTEAFFGQGTRLTVV.

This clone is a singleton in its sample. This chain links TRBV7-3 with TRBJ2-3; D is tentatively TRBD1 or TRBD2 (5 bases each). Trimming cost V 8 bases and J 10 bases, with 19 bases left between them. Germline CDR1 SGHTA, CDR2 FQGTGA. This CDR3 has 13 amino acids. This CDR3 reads CASSSGALGAQYF. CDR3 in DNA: TGTGCCAGCTCGTCCGGGGCCCTGGGGGCGCAGTATTTT.

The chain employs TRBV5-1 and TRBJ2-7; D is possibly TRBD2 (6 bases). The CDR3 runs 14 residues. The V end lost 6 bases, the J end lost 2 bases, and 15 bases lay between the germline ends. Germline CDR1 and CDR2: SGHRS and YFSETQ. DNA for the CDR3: TGCGCCAGCATGCGGGACGGCGGACCCTACGAGCAGTACTTC. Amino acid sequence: CASMRDGGPYEQYF.

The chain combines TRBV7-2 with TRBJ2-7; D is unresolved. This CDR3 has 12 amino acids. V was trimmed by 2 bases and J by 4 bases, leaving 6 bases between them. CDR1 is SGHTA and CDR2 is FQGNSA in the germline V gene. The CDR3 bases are TGTGCCAGCAGCTTATTTGGTTACGAGCAGTACTTC. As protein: CASSLFGYEQYF. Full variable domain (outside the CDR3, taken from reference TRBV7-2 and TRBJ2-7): GAGVSQSPSNKVTEKGKDVELRCDPISGHTALYWYRQSLGQGLEFLIYFQGNSAPDKSGLPSDRFSAERTGGSVSTLTIQRTQQEDSAVYLCASSLFGYEQYFGPGTRLTVT.

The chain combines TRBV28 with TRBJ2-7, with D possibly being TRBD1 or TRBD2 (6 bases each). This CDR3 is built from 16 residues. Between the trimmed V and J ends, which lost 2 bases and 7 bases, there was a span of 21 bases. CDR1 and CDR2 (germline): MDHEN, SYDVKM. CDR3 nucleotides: TGTGCCAGCAGTTTACGGGGGCGCCCGGCGGCTGGTGAGCAGTACTTC. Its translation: CASSLRGRPAAGEQYF.

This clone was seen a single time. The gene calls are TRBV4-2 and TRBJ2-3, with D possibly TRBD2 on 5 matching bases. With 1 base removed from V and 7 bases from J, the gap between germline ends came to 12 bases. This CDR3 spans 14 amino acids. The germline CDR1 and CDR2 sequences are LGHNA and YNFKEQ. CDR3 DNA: TGTGCCAGCAGCCAAGCGGACTCTTCCAATACGCAGTATTTT. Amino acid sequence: CASSQADSSNTQYF.

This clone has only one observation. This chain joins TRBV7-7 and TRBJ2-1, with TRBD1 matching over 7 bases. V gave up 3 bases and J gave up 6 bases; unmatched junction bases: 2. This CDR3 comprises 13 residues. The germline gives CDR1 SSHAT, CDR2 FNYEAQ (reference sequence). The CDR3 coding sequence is TGTGCCAGCAGCTTGGACAGGTTCAATGAGCAGTTCTTC. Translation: CASSLDRFNEQFF.